This TCR beta chain is from a study of vaccination effects on CD4 cells after COVID-19. Across the whole study: Each participant received a vaccine that was either BNT162b2 or mRNA-1273, given as two doses. Whole-study findings and limits: Clones arising from infection and from vaccination showed marked clonal contraction late after vaccination. Only a single clone (1 of 255 vaccine-induced clones in healthy vaccinees) cross-reacted with common cold coronaviruses.

TCRdb keeps only in-frame clones here, not all; method: immunoSEQ multiplex PCR. The sample lists roughly 75,000 clones, roughly three quarters seen once, with over 4% in the top ten. Comments on this clone: Its antigen is currently unknown.

The CDR3 is 14 amino acids. V lost 6 bases to trimming and J lost 4 bases, with 15 bases between them. Germline CDR1 MRHNA, CDR2 SNTAGT. Peptide-pool stimulation followed by sequencing identified expanded antigen-specific CD4+ clonotypes in the ViraFEST assay. With more than 9 days of culture completed, CD4+ T cells were isolated. Neither prior SARS-CoV-2 infection nor positive nucleocapsid antibodies were present in the vaccine recipients. PBMC cultures contained two million cells per well, 9.5 to 10 IU/ml IL-2 and 10 ug/ml peptides. The receptor was derived from a human donor who received a COVID-19 vaccine. Specimen: CD4+ T cells from PBMCs cultured with HCoV-OC43 spike peptides, collected before COVID-19 vaccination. Subset indicated: HCoV-OC43 spike overlapping peptide pool stimulation. This chain links TRBV6-4 with TRBJ1-2; D is ambiguous. The CDR3 DNA follows: TGTGCCAGCAGGAGCTCTGGGCGCGGCTATGGCTACACCTTC. Amino acids: CASRSSGRGYGYTF.